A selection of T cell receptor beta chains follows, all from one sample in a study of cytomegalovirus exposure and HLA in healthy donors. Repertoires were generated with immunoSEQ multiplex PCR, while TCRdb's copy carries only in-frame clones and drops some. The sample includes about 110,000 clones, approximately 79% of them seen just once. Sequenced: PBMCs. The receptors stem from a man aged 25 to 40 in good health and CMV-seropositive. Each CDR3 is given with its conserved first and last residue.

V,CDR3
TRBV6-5,CASRPTSAFTDTQYF
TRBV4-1,CASSQVEGALETQYF
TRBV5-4,CASRGSGTEAFF
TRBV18,CASSWTGGSEAFF
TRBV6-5,CASSRDSQRETQYF
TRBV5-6,CASSLGRGEQFF
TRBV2,CASSHRDGVENIQYF
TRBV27,CASSLYGGSNQPQHF
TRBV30,CAWSVSLYGYTF
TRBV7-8,CASSLGTGGFYEQYF
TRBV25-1,CASSAKRGSTDTQYF
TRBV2,CASKPGAGELFF
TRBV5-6,CASSSGTVDQPQHF
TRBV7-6,CASSNQPRAFYEQYF
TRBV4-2,CASSQELAGDTGTQYF
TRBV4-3,CASSQEPSGVIDTQYF